This T cell receptor beta chain originates from a study of cytomegalovirus exposure and HLA in healthy donors. Across the whole study: In a previous analysis, about 100 million unique TCR beta sequences were found from some 180 million T cells. Study-wide results and caveats: Previously analyzed data showed that most TCR beta V segments were productive at a frequency of about 90% or about 30%. Further analysis, carried out later, found HLA-associated TCR beta chains more clonally expanded than equally common other chains. Listed as cytomegalovirus-associated were 150 or so TCR beta chains.

V was pared by 3 bases and J by 4 bases, with 9 bases of the junction left unmatched. The CDR3 runs to 17 residues. Looked up from germline, CDR1 is MDHEN and CDR2 is SYDVKM. About this clone: The antigen remains undetermined.

PCR used 60 Vbeta primers and 13 Jbeta primers. Clones were read by immunoSEQ multiplex PCR, and TCRdb kept only the in-frame ones, dropping some. Found here are about 200,000 clones, about 82% of them singletons; the top ten hold under 3%. This clonotype was sampled from a woman between 45 and 60 years old in good health and CMV-seronegative. Sequencing used PBMCs. The V gene is TRBV28, the J gene TRBJ2-1; TRBD2 agrees at 10 bases. The CDR3 DNA follows: TGTGCCAGCAGTTTTAGTAGCGGGAGGCCCCTATACAATGAGCAGTTCTTC. It encodes CASSFSSGRPLYNEQFF.